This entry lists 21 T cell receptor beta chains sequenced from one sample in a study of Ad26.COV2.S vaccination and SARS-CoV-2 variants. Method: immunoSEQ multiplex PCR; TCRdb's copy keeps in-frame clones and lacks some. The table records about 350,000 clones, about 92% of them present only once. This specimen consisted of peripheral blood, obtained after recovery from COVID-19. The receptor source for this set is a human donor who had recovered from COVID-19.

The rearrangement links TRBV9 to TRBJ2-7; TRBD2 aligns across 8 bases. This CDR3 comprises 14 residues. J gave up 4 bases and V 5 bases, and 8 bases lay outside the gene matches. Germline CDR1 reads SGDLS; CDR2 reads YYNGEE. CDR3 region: CASSVSGGPYEQYF. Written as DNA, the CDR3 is TGTGCCAGCAGTGTAAGCGGGGGACCTTACGAGCAGTACTTC. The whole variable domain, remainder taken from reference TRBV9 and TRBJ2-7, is DSGVTQTPKHLITATGQRVTLRCSPRSGDLSVYWYQQSLDQGLQFLIQYYNGEERAKGNILERFSAQQFPDLHSELNLSSLELGDSALYFCASSVSGGPYEQYFGPGTRLTVT.

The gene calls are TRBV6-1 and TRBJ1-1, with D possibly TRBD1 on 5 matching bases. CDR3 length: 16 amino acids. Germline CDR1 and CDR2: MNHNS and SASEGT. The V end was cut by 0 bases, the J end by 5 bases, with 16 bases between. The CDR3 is CASSEAWLRGFTEAFF. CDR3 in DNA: TGTGCCAGCAGTGAAGCTTGGTTGAGGGGTTTTACTGAAGCTTTCTTT.

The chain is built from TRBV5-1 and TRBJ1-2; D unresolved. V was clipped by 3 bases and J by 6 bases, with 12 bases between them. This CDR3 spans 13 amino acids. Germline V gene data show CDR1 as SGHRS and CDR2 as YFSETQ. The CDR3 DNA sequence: TGCGCCAGCAGCTCGCGGGGTAGTGATGGCTACACCTTC. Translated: CASSSRGSDGYTF.

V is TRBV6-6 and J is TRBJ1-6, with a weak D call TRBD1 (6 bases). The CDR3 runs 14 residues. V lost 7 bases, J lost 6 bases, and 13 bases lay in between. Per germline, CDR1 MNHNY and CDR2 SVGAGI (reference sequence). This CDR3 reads CASTQGQPNSPLHF. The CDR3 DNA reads TGTGCCAGCACCCAGGGGCAGCCTAATTCACCCCTCCACTTT.

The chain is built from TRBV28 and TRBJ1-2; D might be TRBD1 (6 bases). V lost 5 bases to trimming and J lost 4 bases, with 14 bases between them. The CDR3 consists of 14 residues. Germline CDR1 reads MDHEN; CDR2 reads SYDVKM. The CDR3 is CASSVITGSYGYTF. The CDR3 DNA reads TGTGCCAGCAGTGTCATTACAGGGAGCTATGGCTACACCTTC.

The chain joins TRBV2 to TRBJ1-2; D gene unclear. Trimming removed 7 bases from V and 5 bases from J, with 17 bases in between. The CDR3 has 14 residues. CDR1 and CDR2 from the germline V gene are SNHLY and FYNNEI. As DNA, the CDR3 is TGTGCCAGCATTACGCGGTCACAGCGGTATGGCTACACCTTC. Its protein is CASITRSQRYGYTF. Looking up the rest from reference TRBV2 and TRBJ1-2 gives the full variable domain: EPEVTQTPSHQVTQMGQEVILRCVPISNHLYFYWYRQILGQKVEFLVSFYNNEISEKSEIFDDQFSVERPDGSNFTLKIRSTKLEDSAMYFCASITRSQRYGYTFGSGTRLTVV.

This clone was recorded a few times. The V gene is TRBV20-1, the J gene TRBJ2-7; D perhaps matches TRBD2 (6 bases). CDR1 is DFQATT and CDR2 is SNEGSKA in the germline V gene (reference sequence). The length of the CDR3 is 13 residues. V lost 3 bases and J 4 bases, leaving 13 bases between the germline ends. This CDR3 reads CSASGGSSYEQYF. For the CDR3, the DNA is TGCAGTGCTAGTGGAGGGTCCAGTTACGAGCAGTACTTC.

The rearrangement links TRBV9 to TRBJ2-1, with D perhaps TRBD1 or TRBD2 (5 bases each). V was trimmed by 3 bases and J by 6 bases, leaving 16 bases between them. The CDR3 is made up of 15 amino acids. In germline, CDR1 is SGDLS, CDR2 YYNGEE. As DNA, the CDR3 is TGTGCCAGCAGCGCGGGACCGGCCGACTTCAATGAGCAGTTCTTC. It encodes CASSAGPADFNEQFF.

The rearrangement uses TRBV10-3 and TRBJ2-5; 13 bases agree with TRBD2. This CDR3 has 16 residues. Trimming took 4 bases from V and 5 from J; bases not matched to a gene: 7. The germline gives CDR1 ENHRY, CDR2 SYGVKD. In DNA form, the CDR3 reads TGTGCCATCAGTGGACTAGCGGGGGGTCGAGGGGAGACCCAGTACTTC. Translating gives CAISGLAGGRGETQYF.

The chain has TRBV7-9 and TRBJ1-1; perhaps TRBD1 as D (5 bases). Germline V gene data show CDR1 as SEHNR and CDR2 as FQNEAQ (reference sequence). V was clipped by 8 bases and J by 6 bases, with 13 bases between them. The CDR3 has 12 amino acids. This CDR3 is CASGQGESEAFF. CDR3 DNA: TGTGCCAGCGGTCAGGGTGAGTCTGAAGCTTTCTTT.

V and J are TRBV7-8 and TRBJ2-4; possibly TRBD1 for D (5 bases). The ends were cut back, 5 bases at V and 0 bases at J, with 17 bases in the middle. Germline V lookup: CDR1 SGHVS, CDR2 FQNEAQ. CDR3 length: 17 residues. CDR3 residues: CASSQFDRTLAKNIQYF. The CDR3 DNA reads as TGTGCCAGCAGCCAATTTGACAGAACTCTAGCCAAAAACATTCAGTACTTC.

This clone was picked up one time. The CDR3 here is CASSLDYPETQYF. In DNA, the CDR3 is TGCGCCAGCAGCCTGGACTACCCAGAGACCCAGTACTTC. The rearrangement uses TRBV5-1 and TRBJ2-5; D might be TRBD2 (6 bases). The germline V gene encodes CDR1 SGHRS and CDR2 YFSETQ. V was shortened by 4 bases and J by 4 bases, with 11 bases between the two germline ends. This CDR3 spans 13 amino acids. The entire variable domain, with the rest obtained from reference TRBV5-1 and TRBJ2-5, is as follows: KAGVTQTPRYLIKTRGQQVTLSCSPISGHRSVSWYQQTPGQGLQFLFEYFSETQRNKGNFPGRFSGRQFSNSRSEMNVSTLELGDSALYLCASSLDYPETQYFGPGTRLLVL.

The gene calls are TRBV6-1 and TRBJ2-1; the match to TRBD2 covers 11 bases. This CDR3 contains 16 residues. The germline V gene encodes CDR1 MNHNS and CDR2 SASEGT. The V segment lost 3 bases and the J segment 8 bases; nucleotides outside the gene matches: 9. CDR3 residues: CASSDALAGGLYEQFF. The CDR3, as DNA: TGTGCCAGCAGTGACGCCCTAGCGGGGGGCCTGTATGAGCAGTTCTTC.

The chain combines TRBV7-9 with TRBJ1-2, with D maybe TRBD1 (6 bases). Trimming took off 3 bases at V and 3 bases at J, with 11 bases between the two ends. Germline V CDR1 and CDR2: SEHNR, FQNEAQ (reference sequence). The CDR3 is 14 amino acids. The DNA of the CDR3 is TGTGCCAGCAGCTTCGAGACAGGATACTATGGCTACACCTTC. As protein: CASSFETGYYGYTF.

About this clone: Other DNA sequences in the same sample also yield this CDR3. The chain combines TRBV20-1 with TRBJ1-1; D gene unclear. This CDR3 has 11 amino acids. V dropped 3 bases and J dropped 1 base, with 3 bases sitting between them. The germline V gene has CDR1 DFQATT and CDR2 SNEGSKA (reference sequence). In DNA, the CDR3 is TGCAGTGCTAGGGAGAACACTGAAGCTTTCTTT. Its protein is CSARENTEAFF.

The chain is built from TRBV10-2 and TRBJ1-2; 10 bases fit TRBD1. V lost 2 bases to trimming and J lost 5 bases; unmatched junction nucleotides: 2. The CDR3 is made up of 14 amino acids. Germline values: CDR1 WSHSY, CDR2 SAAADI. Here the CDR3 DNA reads TGCGCCAGCAGTGAGGGGGACAGGGGTTATGGCTACACCTTC. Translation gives CASSEGDRGYGYTF.

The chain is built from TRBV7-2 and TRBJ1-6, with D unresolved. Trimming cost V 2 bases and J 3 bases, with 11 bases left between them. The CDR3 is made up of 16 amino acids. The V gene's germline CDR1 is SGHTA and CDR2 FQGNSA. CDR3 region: CASSLQGGLYNSPLHF. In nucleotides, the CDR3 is TGTGCCAGCAGCTTACAAGGAGGACTCTATAATTCACCCCTCCACTTT.

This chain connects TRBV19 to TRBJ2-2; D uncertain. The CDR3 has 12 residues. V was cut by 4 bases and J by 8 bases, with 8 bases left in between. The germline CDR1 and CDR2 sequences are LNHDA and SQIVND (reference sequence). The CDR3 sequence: CASSTPTGELFF. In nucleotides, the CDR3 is TGTGCCAGTAGTACCCCGACGGGGGAGCTGTTTTTT.

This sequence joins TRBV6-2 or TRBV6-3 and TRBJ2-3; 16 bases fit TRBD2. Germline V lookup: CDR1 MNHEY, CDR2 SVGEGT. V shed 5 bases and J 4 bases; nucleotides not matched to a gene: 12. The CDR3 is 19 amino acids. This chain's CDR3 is CASSTLGLAGGPGPDTQYF. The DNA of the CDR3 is TGTGCCAGCAGTACCCTGGGACTAGCGGGGGGGCCGGGGCCAGATACGCAGTATTTT.

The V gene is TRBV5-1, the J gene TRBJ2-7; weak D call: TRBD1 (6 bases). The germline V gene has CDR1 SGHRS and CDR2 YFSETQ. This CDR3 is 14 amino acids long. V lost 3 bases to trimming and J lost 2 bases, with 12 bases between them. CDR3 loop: CASSSGTPAYEQYF. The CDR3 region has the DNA TGCGCCAGCAGCTCCGGGACACCAGCCTACGAGCAGTACTTC.

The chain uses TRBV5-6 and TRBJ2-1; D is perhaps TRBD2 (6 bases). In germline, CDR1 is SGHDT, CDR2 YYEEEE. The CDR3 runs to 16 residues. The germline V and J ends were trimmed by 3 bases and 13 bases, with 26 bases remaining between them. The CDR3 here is CASSWPSAGYHEQQFF. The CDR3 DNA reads TGTGCCAGCAGCTGGCCTAGTGCGGGGTACCATGAGCAACAGTTCTTC. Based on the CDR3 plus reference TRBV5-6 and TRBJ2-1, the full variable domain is DAGVTQSPTHLIKTRGQQVTLRCSPKSGHDTVSWYQQALGQGPQFIFQYYEEEERQRGNFPDRFSGHQFPNYSSELNVNALLLGDSALYLCASSWPSAGYHEQQFFGPGTRLTVL.